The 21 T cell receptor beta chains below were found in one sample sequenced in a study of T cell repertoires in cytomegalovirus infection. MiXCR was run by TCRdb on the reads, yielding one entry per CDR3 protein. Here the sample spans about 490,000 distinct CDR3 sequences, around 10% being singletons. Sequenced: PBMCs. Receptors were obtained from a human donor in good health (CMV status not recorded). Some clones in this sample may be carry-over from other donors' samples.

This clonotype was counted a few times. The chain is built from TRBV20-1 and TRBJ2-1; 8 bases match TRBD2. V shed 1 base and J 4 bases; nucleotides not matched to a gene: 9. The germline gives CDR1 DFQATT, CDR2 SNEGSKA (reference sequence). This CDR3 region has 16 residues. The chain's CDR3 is CSARGRAGDYYNEQFF. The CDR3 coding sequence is TGCAGTGCTAGAGGTAGAGCGGGAGACTATTACAATGAGCAGTTCTTC.

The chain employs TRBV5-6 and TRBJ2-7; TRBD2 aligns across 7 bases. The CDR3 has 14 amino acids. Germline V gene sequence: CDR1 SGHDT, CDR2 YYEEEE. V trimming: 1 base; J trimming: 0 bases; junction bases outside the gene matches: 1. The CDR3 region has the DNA TGTGCCAGCAGCTTGTGGGGGGGCTCCTACGAGCAGTACTTC. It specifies CASSLWGGSYEQYF.

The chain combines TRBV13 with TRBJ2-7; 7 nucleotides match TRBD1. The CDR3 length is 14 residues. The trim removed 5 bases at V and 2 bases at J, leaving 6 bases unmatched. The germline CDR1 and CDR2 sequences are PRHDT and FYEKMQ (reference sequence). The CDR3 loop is CASSVDRDAYEQYF. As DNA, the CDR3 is TGTGCCAGCAGCGTAGACAGGGACGCCTACGAGCAGTACTTC.

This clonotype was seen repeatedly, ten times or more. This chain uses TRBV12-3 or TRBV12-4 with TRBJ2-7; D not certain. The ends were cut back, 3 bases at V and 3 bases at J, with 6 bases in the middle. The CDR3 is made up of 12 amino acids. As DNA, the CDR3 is TGTGCCAGCAGTTTCTCTAACTACGAGCAGTACTTC. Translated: CASSFSNYEQYF.

In DNA form, the CDR3 reads TGTGCCAGCAGTTTCGACAGGAGGAAGACCCAGTACTTC. Translating it yields CASSFDRRKTQYF. The V and J genes are TRBV12-3 or TRBV12-4 and TRBJ2-5; TRBD1 might be the D (6 bases). Trimming cost V 3 bases and J 6 bases, with 11 bases left between them. This CDR3 has 13 amino acids.

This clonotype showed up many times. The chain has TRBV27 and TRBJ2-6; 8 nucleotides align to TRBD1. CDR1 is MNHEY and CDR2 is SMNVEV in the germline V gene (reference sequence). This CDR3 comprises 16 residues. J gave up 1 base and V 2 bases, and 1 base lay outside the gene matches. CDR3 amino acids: CASSLTGGSGANVLTF. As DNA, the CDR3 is TGTGCCAGCAGTTTAACAGGGGGGTCTGGGGCCAACGTCCTGACTTTC.

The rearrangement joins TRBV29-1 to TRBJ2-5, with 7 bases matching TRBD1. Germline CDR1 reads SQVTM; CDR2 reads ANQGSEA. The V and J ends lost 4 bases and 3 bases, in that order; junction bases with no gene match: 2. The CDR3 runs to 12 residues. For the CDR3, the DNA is TGCAGCGTTGGACAGGGTGAAGAGACCCAGTACTTC. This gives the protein CSVGQGEETQYF.

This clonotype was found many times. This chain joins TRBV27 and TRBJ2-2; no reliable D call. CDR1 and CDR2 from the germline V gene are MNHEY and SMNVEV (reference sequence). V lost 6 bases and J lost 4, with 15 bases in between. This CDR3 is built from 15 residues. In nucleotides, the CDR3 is TGTGCCAGCAGATCGAAGGGCAGCTTCACCGGGGAGCTGTTTTTT. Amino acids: CASRSKGSFTGELFF.

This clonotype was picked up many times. CDR3 region: CASSPSSGRVRDEQFF. The CDR3 DNA is TGTGCCAGCAGCCCCAGTAGCGGGAGAGTCAGGGATGAGCAGTTCTTC. The chain recombines TRBV11-1 with TRBJ2-1, with 9 bases that match TRBD2. The germline gives CDR1 SGHAT, CDR2 FQDESV (reference sequence). After removal of 5 bases from V and 8 bases from J, the junction contained 13 bases not matched to a gene. CDR3 length equals 16 residues. The full variable domain, in which reference TRBV11-1 and TRBJ2-1 provide the parts outside the CDR3, is EAEVAQSPRYKITEKSQAVAFWCDPISGHATLYWYRQILGQGPELLVQFQDESVVDDSQLPKDRFSAERLKGVDSTLKIQPAELGDSAMYLCASSPSSGRVRDEQFFGPGTRLTVL.

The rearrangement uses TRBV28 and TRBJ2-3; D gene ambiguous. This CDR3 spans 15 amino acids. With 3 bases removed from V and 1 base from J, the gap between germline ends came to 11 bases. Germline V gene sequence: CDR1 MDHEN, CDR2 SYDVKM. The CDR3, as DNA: TGTGCCAGCAGTTTTGGCCTCTCGGGCACAGATACGCAGTATTTT. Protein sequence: CASSFGLSGTDTQYF.

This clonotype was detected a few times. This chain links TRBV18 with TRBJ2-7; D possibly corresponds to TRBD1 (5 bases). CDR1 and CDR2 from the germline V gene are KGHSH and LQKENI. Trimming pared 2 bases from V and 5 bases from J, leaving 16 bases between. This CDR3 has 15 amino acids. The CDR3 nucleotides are TGTGCCAGCTCACCATCTCGACAGCAACCTAACGAGCAGTACTTC. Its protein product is CASSPSRQQPNEQYF.

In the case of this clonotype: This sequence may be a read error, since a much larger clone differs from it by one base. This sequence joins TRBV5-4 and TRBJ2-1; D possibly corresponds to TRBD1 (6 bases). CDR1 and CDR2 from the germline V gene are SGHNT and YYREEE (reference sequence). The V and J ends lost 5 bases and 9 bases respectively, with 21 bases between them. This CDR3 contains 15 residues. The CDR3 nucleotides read TGTGCCAGCAGGACGGCGGTAGGGGGTATCAGTGAGCAGTTCTTC. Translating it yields CASRTAVGGISEQFF. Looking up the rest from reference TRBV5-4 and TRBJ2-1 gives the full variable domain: ETGVTQSPTHLIKTRGQQVTLRCSSQSGHNTVSWYQQALGQGPQFIFQYYREEENGRGNFPPRFSGLQFPNYSSELNVNALELDDSALYLCASRTAVGGISEQFFGPGTRLTVL.

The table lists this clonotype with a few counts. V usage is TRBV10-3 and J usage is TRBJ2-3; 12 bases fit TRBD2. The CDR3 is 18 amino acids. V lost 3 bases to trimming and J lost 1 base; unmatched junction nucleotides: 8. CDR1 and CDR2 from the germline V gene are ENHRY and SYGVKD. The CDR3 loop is CAISEVRASGGGTDTQYF. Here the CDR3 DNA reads TGTGCCATCAGTGAAGTCAGGGCTAGCGGGGGGGGCACAGATACGCAGTATTTT.

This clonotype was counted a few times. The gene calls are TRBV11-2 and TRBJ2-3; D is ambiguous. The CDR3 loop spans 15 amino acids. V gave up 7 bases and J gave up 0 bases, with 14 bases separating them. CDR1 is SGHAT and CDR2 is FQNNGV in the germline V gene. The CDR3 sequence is CASTPAAASTDTQYF. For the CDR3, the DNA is TGTGCCAGCACCCCGGCCGCGGCTAGCACAGATACGCAGTATTTT.

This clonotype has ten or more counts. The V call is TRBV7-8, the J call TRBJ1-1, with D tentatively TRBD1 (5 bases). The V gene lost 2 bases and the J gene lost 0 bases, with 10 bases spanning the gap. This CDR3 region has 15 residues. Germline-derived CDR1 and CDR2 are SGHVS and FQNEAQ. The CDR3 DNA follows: TGTGCCAGCAGCTTAATTCCAGGGATGAACACTGAAGCTTTCTTT. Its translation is CASSLIPGMNTEAFF.

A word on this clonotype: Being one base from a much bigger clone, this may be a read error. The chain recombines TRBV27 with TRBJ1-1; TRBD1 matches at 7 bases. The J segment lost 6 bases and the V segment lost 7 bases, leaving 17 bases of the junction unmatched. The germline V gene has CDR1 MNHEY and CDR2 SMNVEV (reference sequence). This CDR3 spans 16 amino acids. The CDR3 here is CASILQGTSPLAEAFF. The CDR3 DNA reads TGTGCCAGCATCCTACAGGGGACAAGTCCATTAGCTGAAGCTTTCTTT.

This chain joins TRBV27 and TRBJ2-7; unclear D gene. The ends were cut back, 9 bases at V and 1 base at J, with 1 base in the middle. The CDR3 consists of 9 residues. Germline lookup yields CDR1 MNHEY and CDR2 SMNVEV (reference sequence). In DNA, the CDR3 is TGTGCCAGGTCCTACGAGCAGTACTTC. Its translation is CARSYEQYF.

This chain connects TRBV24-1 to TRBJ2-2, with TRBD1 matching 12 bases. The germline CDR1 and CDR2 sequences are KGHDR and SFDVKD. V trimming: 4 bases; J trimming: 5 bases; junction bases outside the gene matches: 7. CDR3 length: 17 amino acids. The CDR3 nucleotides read TGTGCCACCAGTGACCCCGGGACAGGGGGCAGGACCGGGGAGCTGTTTTTT. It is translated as CATSDPGTGGRTGELFF.

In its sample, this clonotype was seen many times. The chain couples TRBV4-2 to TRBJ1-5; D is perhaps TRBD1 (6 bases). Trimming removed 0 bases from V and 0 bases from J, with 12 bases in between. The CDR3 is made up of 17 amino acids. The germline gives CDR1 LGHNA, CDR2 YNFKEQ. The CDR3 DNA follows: TGTGCCAGCAGCCAAGAGAGGAACAGGGCTAGCAATCAGCCCCAGCATTTT. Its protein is CASSQERNRASNQPQHF.

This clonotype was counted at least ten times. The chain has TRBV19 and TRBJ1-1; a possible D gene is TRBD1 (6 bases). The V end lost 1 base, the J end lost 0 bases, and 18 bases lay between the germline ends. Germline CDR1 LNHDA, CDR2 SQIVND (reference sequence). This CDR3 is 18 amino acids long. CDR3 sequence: CASSIAGAGAAMNTEAFF. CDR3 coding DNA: TGTGCCAGTAGTATAGCGGGGGCAGGGGCGGCCATGAACACTGAAGCTTTCTTT.

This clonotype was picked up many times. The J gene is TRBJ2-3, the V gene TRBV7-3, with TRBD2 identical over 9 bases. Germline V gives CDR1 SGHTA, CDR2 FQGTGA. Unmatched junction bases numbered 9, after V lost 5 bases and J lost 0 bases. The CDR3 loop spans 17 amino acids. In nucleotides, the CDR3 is TGTGCCAGCAGCCTCGGGACTAGCCGAACTAGCACAGATACGCAGTATTTT. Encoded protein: CASSLGTSRTSTDTQYF.